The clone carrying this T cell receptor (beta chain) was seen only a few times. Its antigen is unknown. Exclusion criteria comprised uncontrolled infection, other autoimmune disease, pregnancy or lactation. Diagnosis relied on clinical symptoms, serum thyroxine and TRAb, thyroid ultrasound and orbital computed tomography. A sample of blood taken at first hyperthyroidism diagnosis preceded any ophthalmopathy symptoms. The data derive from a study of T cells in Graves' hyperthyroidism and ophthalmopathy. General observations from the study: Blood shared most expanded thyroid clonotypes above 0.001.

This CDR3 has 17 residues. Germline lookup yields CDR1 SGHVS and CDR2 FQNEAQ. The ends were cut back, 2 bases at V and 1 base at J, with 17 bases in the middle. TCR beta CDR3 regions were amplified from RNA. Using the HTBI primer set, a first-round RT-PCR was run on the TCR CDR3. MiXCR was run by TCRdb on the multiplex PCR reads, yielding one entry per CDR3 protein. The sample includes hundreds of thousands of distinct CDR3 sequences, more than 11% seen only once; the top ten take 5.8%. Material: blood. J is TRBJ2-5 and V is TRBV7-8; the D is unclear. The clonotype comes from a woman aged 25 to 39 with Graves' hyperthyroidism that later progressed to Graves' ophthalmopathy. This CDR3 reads CASSLLWPGGAQETQYF. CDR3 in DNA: TGTGCCAGCAGCTTATTGTGGCCGGGTGGAGCCCAAGAGACCCAGTACTTC.